Listed below are T cell receptor beta chains from one sample, sequenced in a study of blood T cell repertoires in COVID-19. Sequencing was performed with immunoSEQ multiplex PCR; in TCRdb, only in-frame clones are kept and a portion is missing. The sample has fewer than 35,000 clones; over 80% are singletons. The sample taken for sequencing was peripheral blood. Every receptor here comes from a human donor with active COVID-19. The donor label of this sample is uncertain. Each CDR3 is given with its conserved first and last residue. A D gene is named only where the DNA matches it firmly. Part of the rows lack a size; the others show once, few, many or a class for expanded clones.

>NA|TRBD2|TRBJ2-1|TRBV4-2
TGTGCCAGCAGCCAACGAGCGGGGGCCCACCGGAATGAGCAGTTCTTC
CASSQRAGAHRNEQFF
>NA|NA|TRBJ2-5|TRBV7-3
TGTGCCAGCAGCCGGGTCAGTCAAGAGACCCAGTACTTC
CASSRVSQETQYF
>NA|NA|TRBJ1-2|TRBV30
TGTGCCTGGGGAGGCGGGGGCTATGGCTACACCTTC
CAWGGGGYGYTF
>once|NA|TRBJ1-3|TRBV7-6
TGTGCCAGCAGCCCAAACACCCCCAGGGTTGGAAACACCATATATTTT
CASSPNTPRVGNTIYF
>NA|NA|TRBJ1-1|TRBV4-2
TGTGCCAGCAGCCAAGCCCGTACCGGGGGGACTGAAGCTTTCTTT
CASSQARTGGTEAFF
>NA|TRBD2|TRBJ2-2|TRBV3-1/TRBV3-2
TGTGCCAGCAGCCAAGGAGGCGGAGCGGGGGGGCCAAACGGGGAGCTGTTTTTT
CASSQGGGAGGPNGELFF
>NA|TRBD2|TRBJ2-3|TRBV4-2
TGTGCCAGCAGCCAAGGTAGCGGGAGAACTAGCACAGATACGCAGTATTTT
CASSQGSGRTSTDTQYF
>NA|NA|TRBJ1-6|TRBV7-9
TGTGCCAGCAGCCAGACAGATTCACCCCTCCACTTT
CASSQTDSPLHF
>NA|NA|TRBJ1-1|TRBV4-3
TGCGCCAGCAGCCAAGAAACAGGGCGGGCGAACACTGAAGCTTTCTTT
CASSQETGRANTEAFF
>NA|NA|TRBJ1-2|TRBV30
TGTGCCTGGAGTCCTCTGGGACTTTTATGGGGCTACACCTTC
CAWSPLGLLWGYTF
>NA|TRBD1|TRBJ2-1|TRBV11-2
TGTGCCAGCAGCTTGGGACAGGGAAATAATGAGCAGTTCTTC
CASSLGQGNNEQFF
>NA|TRBD1|TRBJ2-6|TRBV6-2/TRBV6-3
TGTGCCAGCAGTTACTATTCCGGGACAGTTTTATCTGGGGCCAACGTCCTGACTTTC
CASSYYSGTVLSGANVLTF
>NA|TRBD1|TRBJ2-1|TRBV7-9
TGTGCCAGCAGCTTCCGGGACAGGCCTAACAATGAGCAGTTCTTC
CASSFRDRPNNEQFF
>NA|TRBD2|TRBJ2-3|TRBV7-2
TGTGCCAGCAGCTTAGCGTTGGTAGCGGGAGGGCCCACAGATACGCAGTATTTT
CASSLALVAGGPTDTQYF
>NA|NA|TRBJ1-5|TRBV2
TGTGCCAGCAGTCACGGGCCGGGGTTCAATCAGCCCCAGCATTTT
CASSHGPGFNQPQHF
>NA|NA|TRBJ2-7|TRBV5-1
TGCGCCAGCAGCTTGTTACCCTCGGGAGATGCTAACGAGCAGTACTTC
CASSLLPSGDANEQYF
>NA|NA|TRBJ1-1|TRBV9
TGTGCCAGCAGCCCACGCGGGGCGGTGAACACTGAAGCTTTCTTT
CASSPRGAVNTEAFF
>NA|NA|TRBJ1-6|TRBV6-6
TGTGCCAGCAGTTACTCGGGCAGTTTTAATTCACCCCTCCACTTT
CASSYSGSFNSPLHF
>NA|NA|TRBJ2-7|TRBV6-1
TGTGCCAGCAGTGAAGTATTTAGCAGTCGAAACTACGAGCAGTACTTC
CASSEVFSSRNYEQYF
>NA|NA|TRBJ2-2|TRBV29-1
TGCAGCGTTGATTTACAGGGCTGGACCGGGGAGCTGTTTTTT
CSVDLQGWTGELFF
>NA|TRBD2|TRBJ2-3|TRBV19
TGTGCCAGCCGAATTACCGGGACTAGCTTCACAGATACGCAGTATTTT
CASRITGTSFTDTQYF
>NA|NA|TRBJ2-3|TRBV5-1
TGCGCCAGCAGCTTGGTCGTGTCCACAGATACGCAGTATTTT
CASSLVVSTDTQYF
>NA|TRBD2|TRBJ2-5|TRBV7-3
TGTGCCAGCAGCTTAGGACATTCGGGGGGAATGGAGACCCAGTACTTC
CASSLGHSGGMETQYF
>NA|NA|TRBJ1-3|TRBV30
TGTGCCTGTTCCGACTGCGCTGACAAGTACGGGCCAGGGATCTCCTCTGGAAACACCATATATTTT
CACSDCADKYGPGISSGNTIYF
>NA|TRBD1|TRBJ2-3|TRBV27
TGTGCCAGCAGTTTAAGGGGGGACAGGGGGCGCCGCACAGATACGCAGTATTTT
CASSLRGDRGRRTDTQYF
>NA|TRBD2|TRBJ2-7|TRBV6-5
TGTGCCAGCAGAACTAGCGGGAGTCACGAGCAGTACTTC
CASRTSGSHEQYF
>NA|NA|TRBJ2-2|TRBV7-2
TGTGCCAGCAGCGCCCAGACGACTAACACCGGGGAGCTGTTTTTT
CASSAQTTNTGELFF
>NA|TRBD2|TRBJ2-7|TRBV4-2
TGTGCCAGCAGCCAAGGGGCGGGGGGTGGTTACGAGCAGTACTTC
CASSQGAGGGYEQYF
>NA|NA|TRBJ1-5|TRBV7-2
TGTGCCAGCAGCTTAGTAGCGGAGAGCAATCAGCCCCAGCATTTT
CASSLVAESNQPQHF
>NA|NA|TRBJ2-2|TRBV19
TGTGCCAGTAGTATAGCGGGAGTCAACACCGGGGAGCTGTTTTTT
CASSIAGVNTGELFF
>once|TRBD1|TRBJ2-5|TRBV2
TGTGCCAGCAGTGGTAGACAGGGCGGAGAGACCCAGTACTTC
CASSGRQGGETQYF
>NA|TRBD1|TRBJ2-7|TRBV3-1/TRBV3-2
TGTGCCAGCAGCCGGGACAGGGTAAACGAGCAGTACTTC
CASSRDRVNEQYF